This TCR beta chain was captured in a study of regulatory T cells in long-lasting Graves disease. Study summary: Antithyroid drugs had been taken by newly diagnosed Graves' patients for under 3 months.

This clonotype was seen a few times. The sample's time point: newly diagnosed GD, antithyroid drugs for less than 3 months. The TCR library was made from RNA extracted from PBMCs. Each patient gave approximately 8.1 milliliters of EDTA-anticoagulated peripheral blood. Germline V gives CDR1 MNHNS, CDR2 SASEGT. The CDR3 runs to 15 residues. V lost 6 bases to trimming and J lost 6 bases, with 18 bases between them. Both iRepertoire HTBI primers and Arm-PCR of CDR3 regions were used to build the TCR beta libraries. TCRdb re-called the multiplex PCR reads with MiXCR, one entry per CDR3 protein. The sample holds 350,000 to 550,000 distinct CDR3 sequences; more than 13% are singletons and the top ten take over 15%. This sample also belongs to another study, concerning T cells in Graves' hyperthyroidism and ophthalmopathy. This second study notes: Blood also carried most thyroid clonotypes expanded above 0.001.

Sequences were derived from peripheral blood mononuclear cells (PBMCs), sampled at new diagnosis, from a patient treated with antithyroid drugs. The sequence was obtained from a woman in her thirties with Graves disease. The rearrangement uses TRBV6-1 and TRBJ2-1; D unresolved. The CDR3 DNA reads TGTGCCAGCAGGGGATTTTACCGGGCCCTCAATGAGCAGTTCTTC. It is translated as CASRGFYRALNEQFF.